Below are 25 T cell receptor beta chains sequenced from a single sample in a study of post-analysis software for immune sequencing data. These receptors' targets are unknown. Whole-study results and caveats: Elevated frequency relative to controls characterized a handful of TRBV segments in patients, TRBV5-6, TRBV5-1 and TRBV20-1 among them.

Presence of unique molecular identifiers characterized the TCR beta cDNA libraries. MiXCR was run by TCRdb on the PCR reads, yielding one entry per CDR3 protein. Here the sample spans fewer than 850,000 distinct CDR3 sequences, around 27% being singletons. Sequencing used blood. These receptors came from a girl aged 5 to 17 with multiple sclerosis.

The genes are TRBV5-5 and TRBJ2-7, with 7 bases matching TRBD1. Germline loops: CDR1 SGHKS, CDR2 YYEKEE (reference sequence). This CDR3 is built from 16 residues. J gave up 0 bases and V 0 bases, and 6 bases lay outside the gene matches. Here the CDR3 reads CASSLGRQGFSYEQYF. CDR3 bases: TGTGCCAGCAGCTTGGGTCGACAGGGATTCTCCTACGAGCAGTACTTC.

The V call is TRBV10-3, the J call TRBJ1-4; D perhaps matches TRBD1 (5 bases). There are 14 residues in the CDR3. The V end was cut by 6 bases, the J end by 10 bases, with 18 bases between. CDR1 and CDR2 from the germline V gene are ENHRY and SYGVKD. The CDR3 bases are TGTGCCATCAGCCCCGGGACCCGGGGTGGAAAACTGTTTTTT. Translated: CAISPGTRGGKLFF.

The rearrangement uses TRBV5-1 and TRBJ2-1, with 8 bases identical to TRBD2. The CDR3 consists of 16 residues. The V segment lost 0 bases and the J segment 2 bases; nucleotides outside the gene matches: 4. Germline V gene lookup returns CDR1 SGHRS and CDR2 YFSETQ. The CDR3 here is CASSLAGGRTYNEQFF. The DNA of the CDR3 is TGCGCCAGCAGCTTGGCAGGCGGGAGGACCTACAATGAGCAGTTCTTC.

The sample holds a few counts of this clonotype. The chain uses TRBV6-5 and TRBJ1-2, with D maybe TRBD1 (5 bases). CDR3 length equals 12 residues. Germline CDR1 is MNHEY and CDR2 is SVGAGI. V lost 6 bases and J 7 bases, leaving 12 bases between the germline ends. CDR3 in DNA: TGTGCCAGCAGCCTGGGACCTTCTGGCTACACCTTC. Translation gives CASSLGPSGYTF.

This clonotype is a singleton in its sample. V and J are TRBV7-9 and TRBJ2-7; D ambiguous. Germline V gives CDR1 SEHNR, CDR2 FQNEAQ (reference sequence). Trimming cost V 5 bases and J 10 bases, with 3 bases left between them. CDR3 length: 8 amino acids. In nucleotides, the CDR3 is TGTGCCAGCAGCGCTCAGTACTTC. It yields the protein CASSAQYF. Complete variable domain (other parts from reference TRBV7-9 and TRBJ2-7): DTGVSQNPRHKITKRGQNVTFRCDPISEHNRLYWYRQTLGQGPEFLTYFQNEAQLEKSRLLSDRFSAERPKGSFSTLEIQRTEQGDSAMYLCASSAQYFGPGTRLTVT.

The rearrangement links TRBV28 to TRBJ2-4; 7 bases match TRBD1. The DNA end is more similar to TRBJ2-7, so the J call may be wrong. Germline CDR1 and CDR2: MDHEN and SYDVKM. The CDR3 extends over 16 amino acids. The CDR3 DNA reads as TGTGCCAGCAGTTTATGGGGGACAGCCTCCTCCTACGAGCAGTACTTC. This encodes CASSLWGTASSYEQYF.

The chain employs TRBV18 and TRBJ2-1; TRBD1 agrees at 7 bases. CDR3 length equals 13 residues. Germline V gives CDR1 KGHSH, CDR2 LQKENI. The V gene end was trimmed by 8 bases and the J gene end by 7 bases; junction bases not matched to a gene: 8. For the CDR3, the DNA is TGTGCCAGCCCCGACAGGGCAGGAAATGAGCAGTTCTTC. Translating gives CASPDRAGNEQFF.

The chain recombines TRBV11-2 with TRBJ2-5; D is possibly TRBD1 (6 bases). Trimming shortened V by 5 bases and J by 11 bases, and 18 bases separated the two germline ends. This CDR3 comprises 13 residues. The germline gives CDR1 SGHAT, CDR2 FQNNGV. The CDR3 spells CASSAPGENEQYF. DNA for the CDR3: TGTGCCAGCAGCGCTCCAGGGGAGAATGAGCAGTACTTC.

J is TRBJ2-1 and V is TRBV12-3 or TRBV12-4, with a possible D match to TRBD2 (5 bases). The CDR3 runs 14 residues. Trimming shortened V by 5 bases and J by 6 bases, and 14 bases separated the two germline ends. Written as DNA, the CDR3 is TGTGCCAGCAGTGGGCCCCGGACTGCCAATGAGCAGTTCTTC. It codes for CASSGPRTANEQFF.

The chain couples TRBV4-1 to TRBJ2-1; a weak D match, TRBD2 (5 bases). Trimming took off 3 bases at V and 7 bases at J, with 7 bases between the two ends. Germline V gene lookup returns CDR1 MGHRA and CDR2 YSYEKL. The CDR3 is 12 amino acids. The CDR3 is CASSQGVNEQFF. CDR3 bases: TGCGCCAGCAGCCAGGGAGTTAATGAGCAGTTCTTC.

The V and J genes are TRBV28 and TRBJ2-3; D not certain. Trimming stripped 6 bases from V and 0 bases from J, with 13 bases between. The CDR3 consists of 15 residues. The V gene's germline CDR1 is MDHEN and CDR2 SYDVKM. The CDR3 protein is CASSQPYPSTDTQYF. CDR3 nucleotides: TGTGCCAGCAGCCAGCCCTACCCTAGCACAGATACGCAGTATTTT.

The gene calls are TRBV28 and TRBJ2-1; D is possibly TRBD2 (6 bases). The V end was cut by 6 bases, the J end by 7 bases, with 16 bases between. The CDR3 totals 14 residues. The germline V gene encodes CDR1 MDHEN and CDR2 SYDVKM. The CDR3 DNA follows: TGTGCCAGCAGGGACGGGAGAATGGGAAATGAGCAGTTCTTC. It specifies CASRDGRMGNEQFF. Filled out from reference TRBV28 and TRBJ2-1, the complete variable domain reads DVKVTQSSRYLVKRTGEKVFLECVQDMDHENMFWYRQDPGLGLRLIYFSYDVKMKEKGDIPEGYSVSREKKERFSLILESASTNQTSMYLCASRDGRMGNEQFFGPGTRLTVL.

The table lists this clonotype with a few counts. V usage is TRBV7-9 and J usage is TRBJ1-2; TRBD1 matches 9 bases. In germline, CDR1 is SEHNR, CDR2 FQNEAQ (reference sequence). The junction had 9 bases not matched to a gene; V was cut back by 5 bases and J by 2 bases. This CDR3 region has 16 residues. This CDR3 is CASSPPTGGGNYGYTF. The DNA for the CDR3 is TGTGCCAGCAGCCCACCTACAGGGGGCGGGAACTATGGCTACACCTTC. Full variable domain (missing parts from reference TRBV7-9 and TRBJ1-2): DTGVSQNPRHKITKRGQNVTFRCDPISEHNRLYWYRQTLGQGPEFLTYFQNEAQLEKSRLLSDRFSAERPKGSFSTLEIQRTEQGDSAMYLCASSPPTGGGNYGYTFGSGTRLTVV.

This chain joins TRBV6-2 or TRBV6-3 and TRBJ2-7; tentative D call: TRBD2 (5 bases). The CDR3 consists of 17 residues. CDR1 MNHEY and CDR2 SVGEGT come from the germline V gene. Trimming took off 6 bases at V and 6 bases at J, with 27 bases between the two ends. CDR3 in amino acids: CASSYPTMTRESTEQYF. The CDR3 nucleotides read TGTGCCAGCAGCTACCCGACCATGACCCGGGAATCGACCGAGCAGTACTTC.

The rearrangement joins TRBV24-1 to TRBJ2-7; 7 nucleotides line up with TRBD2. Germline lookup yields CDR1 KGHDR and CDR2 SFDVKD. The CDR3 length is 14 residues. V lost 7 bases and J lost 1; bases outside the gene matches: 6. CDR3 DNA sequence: TGTGCCACCAGGGGTGCGGGGGAGTCCTACGAGCAGTACTTC. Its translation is CATRGAGESYEQYF.

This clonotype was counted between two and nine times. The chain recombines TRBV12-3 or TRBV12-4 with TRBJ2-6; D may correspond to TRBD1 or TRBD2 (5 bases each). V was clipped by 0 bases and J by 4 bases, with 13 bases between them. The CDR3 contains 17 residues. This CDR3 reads CASSLALRGAGANVLTF. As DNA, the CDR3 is TGTGCCAGCAGTTTAGCATTGAGGGGCGCCGGGGCCAACGTCCTGACTTTC.

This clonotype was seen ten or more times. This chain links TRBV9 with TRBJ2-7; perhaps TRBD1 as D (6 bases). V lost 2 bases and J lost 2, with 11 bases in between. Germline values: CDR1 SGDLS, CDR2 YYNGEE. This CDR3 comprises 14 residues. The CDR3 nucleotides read TGTGCCAGCAGCGTTGGGGGCAGGACCTACGAGCAGTACTTC. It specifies CASSVGGRTYEQYF.

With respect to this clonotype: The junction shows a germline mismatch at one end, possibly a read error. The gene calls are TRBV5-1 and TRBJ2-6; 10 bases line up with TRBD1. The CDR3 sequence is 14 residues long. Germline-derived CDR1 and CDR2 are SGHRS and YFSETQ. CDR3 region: CASSWTGGDNVLTF. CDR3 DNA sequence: TGCGCCAGCTCATGGACAGGGGGGGACAACGTCCTGACTTTC. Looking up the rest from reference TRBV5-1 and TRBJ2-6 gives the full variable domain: KAGVTQTPRYLIKTRGQQVTLSCSPISGHRSVSWYQQTPGQGLQFLFEYFSETQRNKGNFPGRFSGRQFSNSRSEMNVSTLELGDSALYLCASSWTGGDNVLTFGAGSRLTVL.

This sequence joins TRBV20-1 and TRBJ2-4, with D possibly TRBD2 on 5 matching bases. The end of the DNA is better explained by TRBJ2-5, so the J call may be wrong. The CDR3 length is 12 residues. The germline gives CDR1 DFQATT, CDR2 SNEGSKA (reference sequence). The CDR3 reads CSARAGKGTQYF. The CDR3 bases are TGCAGTGCTAGAGCGGGAAAAGGGACCCAGTACTTC.

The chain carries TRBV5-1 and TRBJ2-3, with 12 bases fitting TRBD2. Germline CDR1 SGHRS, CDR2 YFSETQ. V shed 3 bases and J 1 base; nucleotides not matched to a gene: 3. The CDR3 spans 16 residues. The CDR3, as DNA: TGCGCCAGCAGCTGGTCTAGCGGGGGGGGCACAGATACGCAGTATTTT. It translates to CASSWSSGGGTDTQYF. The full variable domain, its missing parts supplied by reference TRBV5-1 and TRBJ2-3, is KAGVTQTPRYLIKTRGQQVTLSCSPISGHRSVSWYQQTPGQGLQFLFEYFSETQRNKGNFPGRFSGRQFSNSRSEMNVSTLELGDSALYLCASSWSSGGGTDTQYFGPGTRLTVL.

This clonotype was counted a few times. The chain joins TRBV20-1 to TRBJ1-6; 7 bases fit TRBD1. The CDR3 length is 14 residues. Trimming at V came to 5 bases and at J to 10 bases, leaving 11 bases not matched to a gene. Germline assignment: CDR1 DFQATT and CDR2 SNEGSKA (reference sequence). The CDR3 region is CSAATDREGSPLHF. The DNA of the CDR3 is TGCAGTGCTGCAACCGACAGGGAAGGGTCACCCCTCCACTTT.

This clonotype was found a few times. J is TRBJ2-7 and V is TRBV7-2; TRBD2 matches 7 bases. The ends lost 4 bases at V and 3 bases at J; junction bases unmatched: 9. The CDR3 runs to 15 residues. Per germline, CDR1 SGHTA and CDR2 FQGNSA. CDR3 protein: CASSSRAGRGYEQYF. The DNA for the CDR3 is TGTGCCAGCAGCTCCCGAGCGGGAAGGGGCTACGAGCAGTACTTC.

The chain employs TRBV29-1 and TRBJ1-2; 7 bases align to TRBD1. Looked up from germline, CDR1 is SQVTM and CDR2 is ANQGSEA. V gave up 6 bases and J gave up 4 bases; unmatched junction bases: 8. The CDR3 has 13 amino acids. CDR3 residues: CSVDGQESYGYTF. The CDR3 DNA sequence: TGCAGCGTCGATGGACAGGAGAGCTATGGCTACACCTTC. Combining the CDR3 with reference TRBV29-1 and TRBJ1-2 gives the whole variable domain SAVISQKPSRDICQRGTSLTIQCQVDSQVTMMFWYRQQPGQSLTLIATANQGSEATYESGFVIDKFPISRPNLTFSTLTVSNMSPEDSSIYLCSVDGQESYGYTFGSGTRLTVV.

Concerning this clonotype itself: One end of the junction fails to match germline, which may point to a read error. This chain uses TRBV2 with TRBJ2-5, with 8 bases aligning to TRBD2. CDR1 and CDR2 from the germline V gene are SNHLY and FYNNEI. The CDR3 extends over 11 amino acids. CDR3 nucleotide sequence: TGTGCCACGGGAGGGAGAGAGAACCAGTACTTC. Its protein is CATGGRENQYF. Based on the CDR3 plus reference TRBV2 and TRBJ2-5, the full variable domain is EPEVTQTPSHQVTQMGQEVILRCVPISNHLYFYWYRQILGQKVEFLVSFYNNEISEKSEIFDDQFSVERPDGSNFTLKIRSTKLEDSAMYFCATGGRENQYFGPGTRLLVL.

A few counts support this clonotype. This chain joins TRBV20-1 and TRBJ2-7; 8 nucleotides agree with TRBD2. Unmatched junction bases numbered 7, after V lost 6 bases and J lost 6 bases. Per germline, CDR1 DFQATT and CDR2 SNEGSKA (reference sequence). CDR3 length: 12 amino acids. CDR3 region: CSAPGLGGEQYF. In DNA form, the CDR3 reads TGCAGTGCGCCGGGACTAGGAGGCGAGCAGTACTTC.